The table lists the clone carrying this T cell receptor (beta chain) with a few counts. This entry is derived from a study of PD-L1 blockade in urothelial cancer. Profiling relied on immunoSEQ multiplex PCR, and the TCRdb table lists in-frame clones only, not all of them. The sample holds 35,000 to 45,000 clones, about 83% seen once. The time point is: peripheral blood 6 weeks after treatment start. With 4 bases removed from V and 4 bases from J, the gap between germline ends came to 7 bases. Germline V CDR1 and CDR2: KGHSH, LQKENI. CDR3 length: 12 residues. The TCR sequence derives from a man aged 60 to 69 with urothelial cancer. The V gene is TRBV18, the J gene TRBJ1-1; D unresolved. This specimen was PBMCs, taken around atezolizumab (anti-PD-L1) treatment. CDR3 nucleotides: TGTGCCAGCTCACTTCCGGGCACTGAAGCTTTCTTT. Its translation: CASSLPGTEAFF.